A single sample is the source of the 28 T cell receptor beta chains below, sequenced in a study of shared clonotypes between healthy human individuals (dated by TCRdb to between 2020 and 2021). The protocol used for the library was the immunoSEQ multiplex PCR assay. In its TCRdb copy, this immuneACCESS table keeps in-frame sequences only and misses some clones. Where compared with another copy, unresolved V genes explain less than half of these, and the others have no known cause. This sample lists millions of clones; approximately 93% were detected once. Under 0.45% of the sample is held by the ten biggest clonotypes. The sequenced material came from naive CD4+ T cells from PBMCs. According to the study, the label for this sample's cell subset or site signals: CD45RA+ positively selected. These receptors all stem from a young man in good health. Some clones in this sample may be carry-over from other donors' samples.

This clone was seen just once. This chain joins TRBV29-1 and TRBJ1-1; 8 bases are shared with TRBD1. V was pared by 8 bases and J by 0 bases, with 5 bases of the junction left unmatched. This CDR3 is 13 amino acids long. Germline CDR1 is SQVTM and CDR2 is ANQGSEA. The CDR3 nucleotides read TGCAGCTTCCGACAGGGGTTGAACACTGAAGCTTTCTTT. Translating it yields CSFRQGLNTEAFF.

The chain is built from TRBV9 and TRBJ2-2, with D uncertain. CDR1 and CDR2 from the germline V gene are SGDLS and YYNGEE. Trimming removed 0 bases at V and 3 bases at J, with 9 bases between. The CDR3 loop spans 15 amino acids. The CDR3 sequence is CASSVDFGDTGELFF. The CDR3 nucleotides read TGTGCCAGCAGCGTAGACTTCGGAGACACCGGGGAGCTGTTTTTT.

This rearrangement joins TRBV28 to TRBJ2-3, with D perhaps assigned TRBD1 or TRBD2 (6 bases each). Trimming removed 6 bases from V and 0 bases from J, with 13 bases in between. The germline V gene encodes CDR1 MDHEN and CDR2 SYDVKM. This CDR3 contains 15 residues. CDR3 coding DNA: TGTGCCAGCAGGGGGGGCCGGGACAGCACAGATACGCAGTATTTT. It is translated as CASRGGRDSTDTQYF.

Points on this clone: Other DNA sequences in the sample encode the same CDR3. The gene calls are TRBV9 and TRBJ1-1, with D unresolved. Between the trimmed V and J ends, which lost 0 bases and 3 bases, there was a span of 12 bases. The CDR3 sequence is 15 residues long. CDR1 and CDR2 from the germline V gene are SGDLS and YYNGEE. The CDR3, as DNA: TGTGCCAGCAGCGTAGATGGTCGGGAGGACACTGAAGCTTTCTTT. As protein: CASSVDGREDTEAFF.

The chain recombines TRBV19 with TRBJ2-2; 9 bases match TRBD1. The CDR3 contains 18 residues. Unmatched junction bases numbered 10, after V lost 1 base and J lost 4 bases. The germline CDR1 and CDR2 sequences are LNHDA and SQIVND (reference sequence). The chain's CDR3 is CASSIGRGTGLLTGELFF. CDR3 coding DNA: TGTGCCAGTAGTATAGGTAGGGGGACAGGGTTGCTCACCGGGGAGCTGTTTTTT.

The chain is built from TRBV6-1 and TRBJ1-2; D is possibly TRBD1 (5 bases). Germline loops: CDR1 MNHNS, CDR2 SASEGT. Trimming left V 7 bases short and J 7 bases short, with 19 bases between. This CDR3 contains 14 residues. CDR3 DNA sequence: TGTGCCAGCACCGGGGGTGCGGGGGTGGTTGGCTACACCTTC. It yields the protein CASTGGAGVVGYTF.

This chain links TRBV4-1 with TRBJ2-5; D unresolved. The CDR3 sequence is 14 residues long. V shed 0 bases and J shed 5 bases, with 10 bases lying between them. Germline V lookup: CDR1 MGHRA, CDR2 YSYEKL. The CDR3 here is CASSQDGSTETQYF. CDR3 nucleotides: TGCGCCAGCAGCCAAGACGGATCTACCGAGACCCAGTACTTC.

The chain has TRBV7-9 and TRBJ1-1, with D possibly matching TRBD1 (5 bases). There are 15 residues in the CDR3. In germline, CDR1 is SEHNR, CDR2 FQNEAQ (reference sequence). Between the trimmed V and J ends, which lost 1 base and 4 bases, there was a span of 13 bases. The CDR3 loop is CASSLDGGYSTEAFF. DNA for the CDR3: TGTGCCAGCAGCTTAGACGGGGGGTACAGCACTGAAGCTTTCTTT.

This rearrangement joins TRBV28 to TRBJ2-1; maybe TRBD2 (5 bases). The V gene lost 8 bases and the J gene lost 10 bases, with 18 bases spanning the gap. This CDR3 contains 13 residues. Germline CDR1 is MDHEN and CDR2 is SYDVKM. The CDR3 region is CASSRGLAREQFF. The CDR3 nucleotides read TGTGCCAGCTCACGCGGGCTTGCTCGCGAGCAGTTCTTC.

This chain links TRBV15 with TRBJ1-1; the D gene is possibly TRBD1 (5 bases). Looked up from germline, CDR1 is LNHNV and CDR2 is YYDKDF (reference sequence). CDR3 length: 14 amino acids. V was pared by 0 bases and J by 5 bases, with 10 bases between. CDR3 in amino acids: CATSRDKGLTEAFF. CDR3 in DNA: TGTGCCACCAGCAGAGATAAGGGACTGACTGAAGCTTTCTTT.

The rearrangement uses TRBV18 and TRBJ2-5; the match to TRBD2 covers 14 bases. The germline V gene encodes CDR1 KGHSH and CDR2 LQKENI. The trim removed 2 bases at V and 5 bases at J, leaving 7 bases unmatched. This CDR3 has 17 amino acids. The CDR3 nucleotides read TGTGCCAGCTCACCAGTCCAGGGACTAGCGGGAGTGGAGACCCAGTACTTC. Its translation is CASSPVQGLAGVETQYF.

On this clone itself: This same CDR3 is encoded by further DNA sequences in the sample. The gene calls are TRBV28 and TRBJ1-4; no definite D call. Trimming cost V 4 bases and J 5 bases, with 8 bases left between them. This CDR3 contains 13 residues. CDR1 is MDHEN, CDR2 SYDVKM, per germline. The CDR3: CASSSGPNEKLFF. The CDR3, as DNA: TGTGCCAGCAGTTCCGGGCCCAATGAAAAACTGTTTTTT.

The rearrangement joins TRBV10-1 to TRBJ1-5, with D perhaps TRBD1 (5 bases). This CDR3 has 13 amino acids. Per the germline V gene, CDR1 is WNHNN and CDR2 is SYGVQD (reference sequence). Trimming stripped 2 bases from V and 6 bases from J, with 8 bases between. In nucleotides, the CDR3 is TGCGCCAGCAGTGAGGCGGGGGTTCAGCCCCAGCATTTT. Encoded protein: CASSEAGVQPQHF.

V is TRBV2 and J is TRBJ1-5; D gene ambiguous. The V end lost 4 bases, the J end lost 0 bases, and 10 bases lay between the germline ends. Germline CDR1 reads SNHLY; CDR2 reads FYNNEI. The CDR3 contains 15 residues. CDR3 in amino acids: CASSAWAVSNQPQHF. The CDR3 DNA reads as TGTGCCAGCAGTGCGTGGGCAGTTAGCAATCAGCCCCAGCATTTT.

This clone was seen just once. The rearrangement joins TRBV5-1 to TRBJ1-4; no firm D call. The CDR3 has 15 residues. Germline CDR1 and CDR2: SGHRS and YFSETQ. The V end was cut by 4 bases, the J end by 5 bases, with 15 bases between. CDR3 in DNA: TGCGCCAGCAGCCCGGACCCGGGGATGAATGAAAAACTGTTTTTT. Amino acid sequence: CASSPDPGMNEKLFF.

This sequence joins TRBV5-1 and TRBJ2-3, with 8 bases identical to TRBD1. CDR3 length: 16 residues. Losses at the gene ends were 3 bases for V and 2 bases for J; bases not matched to a gene: 8. CDR1 is SGHRS and CDR2 is YFSETQ in the germline V gene. The CDR3 region has the DNA TGCGCCAGCAGCTGGAAACCGGGACAGGACACAGATACGCAGTATTTT. This codes for CASSWKPGQDTDTQYF.

Regarding this clone: This same CDR3 is encoded by further DNA sequences in the sample. The chain employs TRBV10-3 and TRBJ1-2, with 7 bases matching TRBD1. CDR3 length equals 13 residues. Germline V gives CDR1 ENHRY, CDR2 SYGVKD. Losses at the gene ends were 6 bases for V and 2 bases for J; bases not matched to a gene: 3. CDR3 sequence reads: CAIRGQINYGYTF. The CDR3 DNA sequence: TGTGCCATCAGGGGACAGATAAACTATGGCTACACCTTC.

This clone occurred once. The CDR3 protein is CASSSRTESYEQYF. CDR3 DNA sequence: TGCGCCAGCAGCTCAAGGACAGAATCCTACGAGCAGTACTTC. The chain links TRBV5-1 to TRBJ2-7; possible D gene TRBD1, 6 bases. Germline V gives CDR1 SGHRS, CDR2 YFSETQ. The CDR3 is made up of 14 amino acids. The V gene lost 3 bases and the J gene lost 1 base, with 11 bases spanning the gap.

The chain combines TRBV29-1 with TRBJ1-4, with D unresolved. The CDR3 totals 14 residues. V dropped 2 bases and J dropped 5 bases, with 12 bases sitting between them. The germline gives CDR1 SQVTM, CDR2 ANQGSEA. As DNA, the CDR3 is TGCAGCGTTGAACAGCGGCTCGCGAATGAAAAACTGTTTTTT. Translating gives CSVEQRLANEKLFF. The whole variable domain, remainder taken from reference TRBV29-1 and TRBJ1-4, is SAVISQKPSRDICQRGTSLTIQCQVDSQVTMMFWYRQQPGQSLTLIATANQGSEATYESGFVIDKFPISRPNLTFSTLTVSNMSPEDSSIYLCSVEQRLANEKLFFGSGTQLSVL.

This chain uses TRBV12-1 with TRBJ1-5. TRBV12-1 is deemed a pseudogene. The CDR3 has 15 residues. The CDR3 protein is CASSFAVWRFQPQHF. CDR3 nucleotides: TGTGCCAGCAGCTTTGCGGTGTGGAGATTTCAGCCCCAGCATTTT.

The chain has TRBV6-5 and TRBJ1-3, with a possible D match to TRBD1 (6 bases). With 0 bases removed from V and 4 bases from J, the gap between germline ends came to 13 bases. The germline V gene encodes CDR1 MNHEY and CDR2 SVGAGI. CDR3 length: 16 residues. DNA of the CDR3: TGTGCCAGCAGTTACTCTAAGGGGGGTTTAGGAAACACCATATATTTT. Its translation: CASSYSKGGLGNTIYF.

The V gene is TRBV5-4, the J gene TRBJ2-7; TRBD2 aligns across 7 bases. Trimming removed 4 bases from V and 4 bases from J; junction bases left unmatched: 8. Germline assignment: CDR1 SGHNT and CDR2 YYREEE (reference sequence). CDR3 length: 14 residues. In nucleotides, the CDR3 is TGTGCCAGCAGCCCGGCGGGGGTCGGATACGAGCAGTACTTC. Translated: CASSPAGVGYEQYF.

CDR3 bases: TGTGCCAGCAGTGGTGGGAGGGCCTCCTACGAGCAGTACTTC. This encodes CASSGGRASYEQYF. This sequence joins TRBV2 and TRBJ2-7; 7 nucleotides line up with TRBD2. The CDR3 sequence is 14 residues long. The junction had 3 bases not matched to a gene; V was cut back by 4 bases and J by 0 bases. Germline V gives CDR1 SNHLY, CDR2 FYNNEI.

V is TRBV7-4 and J is TRBJ2-1; 7 bases fit TRBD1. The CDR3 totals 16 residues. Trimming removed 4 bases from V and 4 bases from J; junction bases left unmatched: 10. Germline V gives CDR1 SGHVT, CDR2 SQSDAQ. The CDR3 DNA sequence: TGTGCCAGCAGCTCCATCCCGACAGGGATGTACAATGAGCAGTTCTTC. Translation gives CASSSIPTGMYNEQFF. Variable domain in full (rest from reference TRBV7-4 and TRBJ2-1): GAGVSQSPRYKVAKRGRDVALRCDSISGHVTLYWYRQTLGQGSEVLTYSQSDAQRDKSGRPSGRFSAERPERSVSTLKIQRTEQGDSAVYLCASSSIPTGMYNEQFFGPGTRLTVL.

This chain connects TRBV5-5 to TRBJ2-5; D assignment may be TRBD1 or TRBD2 (5 bases each). V dropped 3 bases and J dropped 0 bases, with 12 bases sitting between them. This CDR3 has 15 residues. The V gene's germline CDR1 is SGHKS and CDR2 YYEKEE (reference sequence). CDR3 in amino acids: CASSSGPSYQETQYF. In nucleotides, the CDR3 is TGTGCCAGCAGCTCGGGACCGTCTTACCAAGAGACCCAGTACTTC.

The table lists this clone with a count of one. DNA of the CDR3: TGTGCCAGTAGTATTACTAGCGGGAGGGCCGTCGCGCAGTATTTT. Translating it yields CASSITSGRAVAQYF. V is TRBV19 and J is TRBJ2-3; 13 bases align to TRBD2. Trimming cost V 3 bases and J 10 bases; bases outside gene matches: 7. From germline, CDR1 is LNHDA and CDR2 SQIVND (reference sequence). This CDR3 comprises 15 residues.

The genes are TRBV6-1 and TRBJ2-7; 7 nucleotides align to TRBD1. V shed 2 bases and J 5 bases; nucleotides not matched to a gene: 9. The length of the CDR3 is 15 residues. Germline V gene data show CDR1 as MNHNS and CDR2 as SASEGT. The CDR3 DNA follows: TGTGCCAGCAGTGAAAGGGGGCGCAGACTCGACGAGCAGTACTTC. It translates to CASSERGRRLDEQYF.

The chain links TRBV6-6 to TRBJ2-3; 7 nucleotides agree with TRBD1. V shed 6 bases, J shed 1 base, and the junction held 7 bases outside the gene matches. The CDR3 has 15 residues. Germline-derived CDR1 and CDR2 are MNHNY and SVGAGI (reference sequence). The CDR3 sequence: CASSHRDSRTDTQYF. The CDR3 DNA reads as TGTGCCAGCAGCCACAGGGACAGCCGCACAGATACGCAGTATTTT.